This T cell receptor (beta chain) was identified during a study of beta chain features in type 1 diabetes. Study-wide points: A cDNA-based sequencing approach could over-represent cells with high TCR expression.

From germline, CDR1 is SGHRS and CDR2 YFSETQ. The CDR3 totals 11 residues. The V end lost 7 bases, the J end lost 5 bases, and 10 bases lay between the germline ends. Markers CD45RO/CCR7/CD25/CD127/CD95/CD27 served to sort CD4+ naive, central memory, regulatory and stem cell-like memory cells. Note on this clone: The antigen remains undetermined.

Sequencing targeted expressed TCRB transcripts, as all isolated RNA had been reverse transcribed. Clones were read by immunoSEQ multiplex PCR, and TCRdb kept only the in-frame ones, dropping some. In the table there are 300,000 to 350,000 clones, 15% to 20% of which are singletons. The rearrangement links TRBV5-1 to TRBJ2-7; D is uncertain. Material: naive CD4+ T cells from blood. This receptor was taken from a woman between 18 and 29 years old in good health. The CDR3 protein is CASAESHEQYF. The CDR3 nucleotides read TGCGCCAGCGCCGAAAGCCACGAGCAGTACTTC.